These 23 T cell receptor beta chains came from one sample sequenced in a study of T cells in narcolepsy. These receptors have no identified antigens. The protocol was immunoSEQ multiplex PCR, while the TCRdb copy is restricted to in-frame clones and leaves out a portion. The sample contains 600 to 750 clones, around 18% of which appear only once. The sample taken for sequencing was cultured CD4+ T cells from cerebrospinal fluid. These receptors were obtained from a human donor with narcolepsy.

This clone is judged large (0.1 to 1%). The chain couples TRBV6-1 to TRBJ2-4; 9 nucleotides agree with TRBD1. This CDR3 region has 19 residues. Germline V CDR1 and CDR2: MNHNS, SASEGT. Losses at the gene ends were 4 bases for V and 1 base for J; bases not matched to a gene: 14. The CDR3 DNA reads as TGTGCCAGCAGTGGGGGGACAGGGCAAATCAGCGTGGCCAAAAACATTCAGTACTTC. This encodes CASSGGTGQISVAKNIQYF.

This clone qualifies as medium-sized (0.01 to 0.1%). The rearrangement links TRBV7-2 to TRBJ1-5; a weak D match, TRBD1 (6 bases). The V gene lost 5 bases and the J gene lost 8 bases, with 16 bases spanning the gap. Germline V CDR1 and CDR2: SGHTA, FQGNSA. CDR3 size: 14 residues. CDR3 sequence: CASSLRGRWEPQHF. The CDR3 DNA reads TGTGCCAGCAGCCTAAGGGGGAGATGGGAGCCCCAGCATTTT.

By sample share, this clone is medium-sized (0.01 to 0.1%). CDR3 in DNA: TGCGCCAGCAGCTCCCGAGGGCGGACCAACACTGAAGCTTTCTTT. Protein: CASSSRGRTNTEAFF. This chain uses TRBV5-1 with TRBJ1-1; D gene unclear. CDR1 is SGHRS and CDR2 is YFSETQ in the germline V gene. The CDR3 extends over 15 amino acids. V lost 3 bases and J 2 bases, leaving 14 bases between the germline ends. Using reference TRBV5-1 and TRBJ1-1 for the parts outside the CDR3, the full variable domain is KAGVTQTPRYLIKTRGQQVTLSCSPISGHRSVSWYQQTPGQGLQFLFEYFSETQRNKGNFPGRFSGRQFSNSRSEMNVSTLELGDSALYLCASSSRGRTNTEAFFGQGTRLTVV.

This clone occurred a few times. This chain links TRBV29-1 with TRBJ1-1; the D gene is possibly TRBD1 (6 bases). Looked up from germline, CDR1 is SQVTM and CDR2 is ANQGSEA. The V end lost 5 bases, the J end lost 2 bases, and 12 bases lay between the germline ends. The CDR3 spans 13 residues. CDR3 coding DNA: TGCAGCGTTCGAAAGGGACACAACACTGAAGCTTTCTTT. Its translation is CSVRKGHNTEAFF.

This clone appeared a few times. V is TRBV7-9 and J is TRBJ2-4; 14 bases fit TRBD2. V was clipped by 4 bases and J by 0 bases; unmatched bases: 2. The germline CDR1 and CDR2 sequences are SEHNR and FQNEAQ (reference sequence). CDR3 length: 17 amino acids. The CDR3 loop reads CASSYGLAGGAKNIQYF. The CDR3 DNA reads TGTGCCAGCAGCTACGGACTAGCGGGGGGAGCCAAAAACATTCAGTACTTC.

Relative to its sample, this clone is large. Other DNA sequences in this sample translate to the same CDR3. This chain connects TRBV29-1 to TRBJ2-3, with a possible D match to TRBD1 (7 bases). Germline CDR1 and CDR2: SQVTM and ANQGSEA. CDR3 length equals 13 residues. The CDR3 protein is CSTNQGGADTQYF. The DNA of the CDR3 is TGCAGTACGAATCAGGGGGGTGCAGATACGCAGTATTTT.

By share, this clone ranks as large. One end of the junction varies from germline; a read error may be responsible. The chain has TRBV7-2 and TRBJ2-7; D might be TRBD2 (5 bases). Germline CDR1 reads SGHTA; CDR2 reads FQGNSA. CDR3 size: 14 residues. The DNA for the CDR3 is TGTGCCAGCAGCCTAGCCCTGAGCTCCTACGAGCAGTACTTC. It yields the protein CASSLALSSYEQYF.

Within the sample, this clone is large. This chain connects TRBV6-1 to TRBJ1-5; 7 positions agree with TRBD1. Losses at the gene ends were 6 bases for V and 5 bases for J; bases not matched to a gene: 7. This CDR3 comprises 14 residues. The germline V gene has CDR1 MNHNS and CDR2 SASEGT. CDR3 sequence reads: CASRTTGKDQPQHF. DNA of the CDR3: TGTGCCAGCAGGACGACAGGGAAGGATCAGCCCCAGCATTTT.

The rearrangement uses TRBV30 and TRBJ2-7; tentatively, D is TRBD2 (5 bases). The CDR3 consists of 11 residues. V was pared by 5 bases and J by 5 bases, with 10 bases between. From germline, CDR1 is GTSNPN and CDR2 SVGIG (reference sequence). CDR3 amino acids: CAWPEGDEQYF. CDR3 in DNA: TGTGCCTGGCCAGAGGGTGACGAGCAGTACTTC.

This clone has only one observation. The rearrangement links TRBV6-7 to TRBJ2-5; maybe TRBD1 (6 bases). TRBV6-7 is noted as an ORF with a role that remains uncertain. This CDR3 has 16 amino acids. The V gene lost 2 bases and the J gene lost 10 bases, with 23 bases spanning the gap. The DNA for the CDR3 is TGTGCCAGCAGTTACGGCGCCGATAGGGACAAAAGAGACCAGTACTTC. Encoded protein: CASSYGADRDKRDQYF.

This clone is classed as medium-sized (0.01 to 0.1%). V and J are TRBV7-3 and TRBJ2-5, with D tentatively TRBD2 (5 bases). Looked up from germline, CDR1 is SGHTA and CDR2 is FQGTGA. The CDR3 loop spans 13 amino acids. V lost 5 bases and J lost 2, with 9 bases in between. CDR3 region: CASSTSGQETQYF. Written as DNA, the CDR3 is TGTGCCAGCAGCACCAGCGGACAAGAGACCCAGTACTTC.

This clone is large by share. This rearrangement joins TRBV19 to TRBJ2-1, with a tentative D call TRBD2 (7 bases). Germline V CDR1 and CDR2: LNHDA, SQIVND (reference sequence). CDR3 length equals 15 residues. With 7 bases removed from V and 7 bases from J, the gap between germline ends came to 20 bases. In nucleotides, the CDR3 is TGTGCCAGTACCAACGGGGGGAGTAGGGGGAATGAGCAGTTCTTC. It translates to CASTNGGSRGNEQFF.

This clone appeared a few times. Germline is not matched at one junction end, which may reflect a read error. This same CDR3 is encoded by further DNA sequences in the sample. J is TRBJ2-3 and V is TRBV29-1; D possibly corresponds to TRBD1 (7 bases). Per germline, CDR1 SQVTM and CDR2 ANQGSEA. CDR3 length: 13 residues. In nucleotides, the CDR3 is TGCAGTACGAATCAGGGGGGTGCAGATACCCAGTACTTT. Translation gives CSTNQGGADTQYF.

This clone counts as medium-sized (0.01 to 0.1%). V is TRBV19 and J is TRBJ2-5; D is possibly TRBD1 (6 bases). Germline V CDR1 and CDR2: LNHDA, SQIVND (reference sequence). There are 13 residues in the CDR3. V was cut by 4 bases and J by 5 bases, with 11 bases left in between. CDR3 sequence reads: CASSTTGSETQYF. The CDR3 coding sequence is TGTGCCAGTAGTACAACAGGGTCGGAGACCCAGTACTTC.

This clone is judged large. J is TRBJ2-1 and V is TRBV14, with 8 positions matching TRBD2. Germline values: CDR1 SGHDN, CDR2 FVKESK. Trimming at V came to 2 bases and at J to 5 bases, leaving 11 bases not matched to a gene. CDR3 length: 17 residues. CDR3 region: CASSQRVSGTVDNEQFF. In DNA form, the CDR3 reads TGTGCCAGCAGCCAACGAGTTAGCGGGACCGTCGACAATGAGCAGTTCTTC.

The rearrangement joins TRBV5-1 to TRBJ1-1; 10 positions match TRBD1. V shed 5 bases and J 6 bases; nucleotides not matched to a gene: 10. CDR1 and CDR2 from the germline V gene are SGHRS and YFSETQ. The CDR3 sequence is 15 residues long. The CDR3 is CASSLTGGSRAEAFF. The CDR3 DNA sequence: TGCGCCAGCAGTTTGACAGGGGGCTCTAGGGCTGAAGCTTTCTTT.

The count of this clone is one. V and J are TRBV2 and TRBJ2-7; possible D gene TRBD1, 6 bases. CDR3 length equals 14 residues. CDR1 and CDR2 from the germline V gene are SNHLY and FYNNEI. Trimming stripped 5 bases from V and 4 bases from J, with 15 bases between. The CDR3 bases are TGTGCCAGCAGTTACTCTCAGGGGTCGTACGAGCAGTACTTC. Translated, it gives CASSYSQGSYEQYF.

There are a few counts of this clone. The chain combines TRBV6-5 with TRBJ2-7, with 8 positions matching TRBD2. V shed 5 bases, J shed 5 bases, and the junction held 8 bases outside the gene matches. The CDR3 extends over 14 amino acids. Germline CDR1 is MNHEY and CDR2 is SVGAGI. The CDR3 sequence is CASSLSGISDEQYF. The CDR3 DNA sequence: TGTGCCAGCAGTCTTAGCGGGATCTCGGACGAGCAGTACTTC.

By proportion, this clone is large. This chain uses TRBV7-2 with TRBJ1-5, with D tentatively TRBD1 (5 bases). The CDR3 has 15 amino acids. Trimming took off 5 bases at V and 5 bases at J, with 16 bases between the two ends. Germline assignment: CDR1 SGHTA and CDR2 FQGNSA. For the CDR3, the DNA is TGTGCCAGCAGCCCTGGAGGGGTAATTCATCAGCCCCAGCATTTT. As protein: CASSPGGVIHQPQHF.

This clone is medium-sized within its sample. V is TRBV28 and J is TRBJ2-6; 7 positions match TRBD1. The CDR3 sequence is 16 residues long. V lost 8 bases and J lost 0; bases outside the gene matches: 7. The germline V gene has CDR1 MDHEN and CDR2 SYDVKM. The CDR3 DNA is TGTGCCAGCTACGGGACAGCGATCTCTGGGGCCAACGTCCTGACTTTC. This gives the protein CASYGTAISGANVLTF. The variable domain in full, with the rest retrieved from reference TRBV28 and TRBJ2-6, is DVKVTQSSRYLVKRTGEKVFLECVQDMDHENMFWYRQDPGLGLRLIYFSYDVKMKEKGDIPEGYSVSREKKERFSLILESASTNQTSMYLCASYGTAISGANVLTFGAGSRLTVL.

This clone occurred a few times. The V call is TRBV11-3, the J call TRBJ1-5, with a tentative D call TRBD1 (5 bases). The CDR3 has 14 residues. Germline assignment: CDR1 SGHNT and CDR2 YENEEA. Trimming took 5 bases from V and 1 from J, leaving 9 bases between them. CDR3 amino acids: CASSRWGSNQPQHF. CDR3 nucleotide sequence: TGTGCCAGCAGCCGGTGGGGCAGCAATCAGCCCCAGCATTTT.

The sample holds a few counts of this clone. The chain has TRBV28 and TRBJ1-6; tentatively, D is TRBD1 (5 bases). Trimming stripped 3 bases from V and 5 bases from J, with 17 bases between. This CDR3 region has 17 residues. The germline V gene has CDR1 MDHEN and CDR2 SYDVKM. DNA for the CDR3: TGTGCCAGCAGTTTGCGTGCCGACAGCCTACATAATTCACCCCTCCACTTT. Translation: CASSLRADSLHNSPLHF.

By share, this clone counts as large. The J gene is TRBJ1-1, the V gene TRBV6-5; D remains ambiguous. The CDR3 is made up of 11 amino acids. The germline V and J ends were trimmed by 4 bases and 4 bases, with 4 bases remaining between them. Germline-derived CDR1 and CDR2 are MNHEY and SVGAGI. The CDR3 DNA follows: TGTGCCAGCAGTTCCAGCACTGAAGCTTTCTTT. It codes for CASSSSTEAFF.